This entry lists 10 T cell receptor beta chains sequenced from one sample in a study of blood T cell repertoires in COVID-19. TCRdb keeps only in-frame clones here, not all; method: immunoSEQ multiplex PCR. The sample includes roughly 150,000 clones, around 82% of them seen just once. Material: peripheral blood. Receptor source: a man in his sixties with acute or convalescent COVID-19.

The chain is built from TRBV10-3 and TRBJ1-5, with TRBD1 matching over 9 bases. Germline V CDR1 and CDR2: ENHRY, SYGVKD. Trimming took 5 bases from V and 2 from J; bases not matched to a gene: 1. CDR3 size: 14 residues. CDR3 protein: CAISRTGGNQPQHF. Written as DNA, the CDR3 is TGTGCCATCAGTAGGACAGGGGGCAATCAGCCCCAGCATTTT.

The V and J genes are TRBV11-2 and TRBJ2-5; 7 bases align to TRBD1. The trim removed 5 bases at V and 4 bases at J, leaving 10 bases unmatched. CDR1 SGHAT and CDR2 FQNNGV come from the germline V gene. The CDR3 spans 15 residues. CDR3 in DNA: TGTGCCAGCAGCACGGGACAGCCCTGGGGAGAGACCCAGTACTTC. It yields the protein CASSTGQPWGETQYF.

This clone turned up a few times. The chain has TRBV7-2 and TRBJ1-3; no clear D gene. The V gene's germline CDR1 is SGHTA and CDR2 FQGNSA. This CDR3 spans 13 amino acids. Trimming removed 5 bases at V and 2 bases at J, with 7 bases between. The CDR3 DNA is TGTGCCAGCAGCGCCCAGACTGGAAACACCATATATTTT. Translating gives CASSAQTGNTIYF.

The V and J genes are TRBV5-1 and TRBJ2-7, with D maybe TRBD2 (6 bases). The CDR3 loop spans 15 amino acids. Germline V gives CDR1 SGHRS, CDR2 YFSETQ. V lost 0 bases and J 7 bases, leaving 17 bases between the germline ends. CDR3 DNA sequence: TGCGCCAGCAGCTTGGGCGGGATGGAGGCTTATGAGCAGTACTTC. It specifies CASSLGGMEAYEQYF.

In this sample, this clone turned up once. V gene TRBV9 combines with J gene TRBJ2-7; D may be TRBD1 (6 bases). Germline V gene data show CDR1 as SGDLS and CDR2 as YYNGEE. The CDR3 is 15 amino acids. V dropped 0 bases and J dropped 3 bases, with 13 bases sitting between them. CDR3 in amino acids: CASSVGNREFYEQYF. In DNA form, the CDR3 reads TGTGCCAGCAGCGTAGGAAACAGGGAATTCTACGAGCAGTACTTC.

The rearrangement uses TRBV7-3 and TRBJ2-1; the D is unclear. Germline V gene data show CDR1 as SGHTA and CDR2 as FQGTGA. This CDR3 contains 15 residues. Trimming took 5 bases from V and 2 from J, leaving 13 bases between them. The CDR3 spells CASSTDVGPYNEQFF. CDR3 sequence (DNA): TGTGCCAGCAGCACCGATGTGGGCCCCTACAATGAGCAGTTCTTC.

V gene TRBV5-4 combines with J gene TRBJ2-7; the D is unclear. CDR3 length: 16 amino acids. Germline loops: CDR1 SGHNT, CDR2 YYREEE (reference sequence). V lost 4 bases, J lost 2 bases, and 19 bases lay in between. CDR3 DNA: TGTGCCAGCAGCCCTAATCCAGGTACACACCCCTACGAGCAGTACTTC. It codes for CASSPNPGTHPYEQYF.

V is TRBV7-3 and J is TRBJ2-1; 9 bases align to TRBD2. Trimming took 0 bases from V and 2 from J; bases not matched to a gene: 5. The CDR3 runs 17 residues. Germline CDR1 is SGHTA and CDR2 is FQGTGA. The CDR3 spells CASSLTPSGAPYNEQFF. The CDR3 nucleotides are TGTGCCAGCAGCTTAACCCCTAGCGGGGCCCCCTACAATGAGCAGTTCTTC. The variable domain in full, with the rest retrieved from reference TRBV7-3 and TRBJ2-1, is GAGVSQTPSNKVTEKGKYVELRCDPISGHTALYWYRQSLGQGPEFLIYFQGTGAADDSGLPNDRFFAVRPEGSVSTLKIQRTERGDSAVYLCASSLTPSGAPYNEQFFGPGTRLTVL.

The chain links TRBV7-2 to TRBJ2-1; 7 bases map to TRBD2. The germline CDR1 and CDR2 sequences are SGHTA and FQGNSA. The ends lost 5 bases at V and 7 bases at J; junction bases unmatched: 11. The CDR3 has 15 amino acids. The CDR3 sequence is CASSPSRGAGNEQFF. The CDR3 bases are TGTGCCAGCAGCCCCTCGCGGGGAGCGGGGAATGAGCAGTTCTTC.

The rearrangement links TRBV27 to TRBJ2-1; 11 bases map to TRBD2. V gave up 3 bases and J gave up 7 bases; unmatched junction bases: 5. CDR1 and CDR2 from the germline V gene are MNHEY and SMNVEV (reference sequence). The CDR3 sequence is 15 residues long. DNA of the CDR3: TGTGCCAGCAGTTTGGGGCCTAGCGGGGGGAATGAGCAGTTCTTC. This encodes CASSLGPSGGNEQFF.